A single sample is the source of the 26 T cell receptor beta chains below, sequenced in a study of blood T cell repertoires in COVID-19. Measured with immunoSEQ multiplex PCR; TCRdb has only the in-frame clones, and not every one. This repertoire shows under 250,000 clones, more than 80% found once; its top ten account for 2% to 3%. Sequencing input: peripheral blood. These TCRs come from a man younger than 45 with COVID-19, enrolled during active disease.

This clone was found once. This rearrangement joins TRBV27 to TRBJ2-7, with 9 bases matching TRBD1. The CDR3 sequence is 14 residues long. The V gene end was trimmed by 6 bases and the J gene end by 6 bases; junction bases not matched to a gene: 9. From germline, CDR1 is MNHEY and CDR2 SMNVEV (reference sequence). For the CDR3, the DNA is TGTGCCAGCAGACCCTGGACAGGGGATCGCGAGCAGTACTTC. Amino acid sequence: CASRPWTGDREQYF.

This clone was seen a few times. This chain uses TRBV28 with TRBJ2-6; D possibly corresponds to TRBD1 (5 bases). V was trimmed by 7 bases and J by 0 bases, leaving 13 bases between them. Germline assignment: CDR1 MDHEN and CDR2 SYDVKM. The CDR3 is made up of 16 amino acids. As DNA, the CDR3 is TGTGCCAGCACCCCCTTGACAGACTCTGGGGCCAACGTCCTGACTTTC. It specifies CASTPLTDSGANVLTF.

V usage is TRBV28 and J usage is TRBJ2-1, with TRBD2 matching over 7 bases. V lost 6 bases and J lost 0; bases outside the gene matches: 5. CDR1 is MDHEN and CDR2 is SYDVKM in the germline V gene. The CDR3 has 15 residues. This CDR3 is CASSRGGVSYNEQFF. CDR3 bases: TGTGCCAGCAGCCGTGGGGGGGTCTCCTACAATGAGCAGTTCTTC. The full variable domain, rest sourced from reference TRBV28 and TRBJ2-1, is DVKVTQSSRYLVKRTGEKVFLECVQDMDHENMFWYRQDPGLGLRLIYFSYDVKMKEKGDIPEGYSVSREKKERFSLILESASTNQTSMYLCASSRGGVSYNEQFFGPGTRLTVL.

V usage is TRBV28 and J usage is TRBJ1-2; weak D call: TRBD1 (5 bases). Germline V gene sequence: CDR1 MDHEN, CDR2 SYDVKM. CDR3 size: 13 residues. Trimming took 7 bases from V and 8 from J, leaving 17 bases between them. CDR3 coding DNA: TGTGCCAGCATAGGGCCACAGGCGGCCGGCTACACCTTC. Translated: CASIGPQAAGYTF.

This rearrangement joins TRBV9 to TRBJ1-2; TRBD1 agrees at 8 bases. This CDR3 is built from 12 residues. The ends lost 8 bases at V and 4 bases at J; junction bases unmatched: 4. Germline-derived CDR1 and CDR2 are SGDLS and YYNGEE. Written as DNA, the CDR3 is TGTGCCAGGGACGGGACAGGCTATGGCTACACCTTC. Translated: CARDGTGYGYTF.

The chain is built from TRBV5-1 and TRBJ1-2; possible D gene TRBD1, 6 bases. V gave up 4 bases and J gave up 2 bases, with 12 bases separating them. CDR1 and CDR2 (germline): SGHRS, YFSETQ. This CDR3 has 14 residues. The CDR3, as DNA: TGCGCCAGCAGCGTGGACAGAAGAAACTATGGCTACACCTTC. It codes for CASSVDRRNYGYTF.

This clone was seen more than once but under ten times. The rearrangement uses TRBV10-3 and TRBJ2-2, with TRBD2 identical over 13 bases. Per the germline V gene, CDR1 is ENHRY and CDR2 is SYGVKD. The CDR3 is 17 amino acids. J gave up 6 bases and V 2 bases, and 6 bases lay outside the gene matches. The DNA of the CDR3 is TGTGCCATCAGTGAGGGACTAGCGGGAGCCACCCCCGGGGAGCTGTTTTTT. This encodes CAISEGLAGATPGELFF.

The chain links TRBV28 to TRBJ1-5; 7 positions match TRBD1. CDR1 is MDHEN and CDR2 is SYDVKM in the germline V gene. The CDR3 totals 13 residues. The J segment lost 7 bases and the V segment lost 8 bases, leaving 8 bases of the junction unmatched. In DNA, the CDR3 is TGTGCCAGCGGGTACAGGGGTATACAGCCCCAGCATTTT. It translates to CASGYRGIQPQHF.

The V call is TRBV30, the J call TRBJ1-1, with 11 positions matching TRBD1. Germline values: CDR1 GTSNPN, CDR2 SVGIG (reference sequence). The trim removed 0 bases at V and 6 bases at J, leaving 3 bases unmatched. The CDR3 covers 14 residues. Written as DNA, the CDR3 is TGTGCCTGGAGTGTGGACAGGGGGCAGGCTGAAGCTTTCTTT. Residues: CAWSVDRGQAEAFF.

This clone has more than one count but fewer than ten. The CDR3 here is CASSLELGDTGELFF. The DNA of the CDR3 is TGCGCCAGCAGCTTGGAACTAGGAGACACCGGGGAGCTGTTTTTT. The chain is built from TRBV5-1 and TRBJ2-2, with D perhaps matching TRBD2 (5 bases). CDR1 is SGHRS and CDR2 is YFSETQ in the germline V gene. The CDR3 sequence is 15 residues long. Trimming removed 0 bases at V and 3 bases at J, with 9 bases between.

The CDR3 here is CASSLTWGGGYEQYF. In DNA, the CDR3 is TGTGCCAGCAGCTTAACGTGGGGAGGGGGCTACGAGCAGTACTTC. The chain joins TRBV7-3 to TRBJ2-7; D is perhaps TRBD2 (7 bases). This CDR3 region has 15 residues. V lost 0 bases, J lost 3 bases, and 12 bases lay in between. CDR1 and CDR2 from the germline V gene are SGHTA and FQGTGA.

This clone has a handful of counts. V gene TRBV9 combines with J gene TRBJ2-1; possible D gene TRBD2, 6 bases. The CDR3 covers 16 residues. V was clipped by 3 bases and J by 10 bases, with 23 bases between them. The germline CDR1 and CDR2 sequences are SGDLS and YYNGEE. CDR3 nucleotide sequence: TGTGCCAGCAGCGCTGGATCGGGACTCGGCTTACTCGAGCAGTTCTTC. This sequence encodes CASSAGSGLGLLEQFF. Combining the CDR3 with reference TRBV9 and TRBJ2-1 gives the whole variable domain DSGVTQTPKHLITATGQRVTLRCSPRSGDLSVYWYQQSLDQGLQFLIQYYNGEERAKGNILERFSAQQFPDLHSELNLSSLELGDSALYFCASSAGSGLGLLEQFFGPGTRLTVL.

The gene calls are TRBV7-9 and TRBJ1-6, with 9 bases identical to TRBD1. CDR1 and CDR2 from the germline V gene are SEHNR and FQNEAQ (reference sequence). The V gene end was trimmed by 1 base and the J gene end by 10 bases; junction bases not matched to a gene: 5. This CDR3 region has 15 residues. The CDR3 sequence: CASSLGDRVRSPLHF. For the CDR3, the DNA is TGTGCCAGCAGCTTAGGGGACAGGGTTCGCTCACCCCTCCACTTT.

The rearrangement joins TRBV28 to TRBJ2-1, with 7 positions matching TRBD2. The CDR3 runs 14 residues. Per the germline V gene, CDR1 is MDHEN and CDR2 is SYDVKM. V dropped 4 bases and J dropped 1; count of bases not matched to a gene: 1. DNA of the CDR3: TGTGCCAGCAGTTCAGCGGGATCCTACAATGAGCAGTTCTTC. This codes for CASSSAGSYNEQFF.

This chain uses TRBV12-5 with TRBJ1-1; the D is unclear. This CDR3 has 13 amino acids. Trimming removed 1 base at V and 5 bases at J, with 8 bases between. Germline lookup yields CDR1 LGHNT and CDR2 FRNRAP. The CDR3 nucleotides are TGTGCTAGTGGTTTGGCGCAACGGACTGAAGCTTTCTTT. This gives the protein CASGLAQRTEAFF. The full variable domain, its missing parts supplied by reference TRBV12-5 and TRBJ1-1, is DARVTQTPRHKVTEMGQEVTMRCQPILGHNTVFWYRQTMMQGLELLAYFRNRAPLDDSGMPKDRFSAEMPDATLATLKIQPSEPRDSAVYFCASGLAQRTEAFFGQGTRLTVV.

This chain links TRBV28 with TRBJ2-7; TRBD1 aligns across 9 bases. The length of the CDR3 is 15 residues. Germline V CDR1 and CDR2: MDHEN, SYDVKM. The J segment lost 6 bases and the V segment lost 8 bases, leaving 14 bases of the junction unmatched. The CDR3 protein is CASVSPGTGTTEQYF. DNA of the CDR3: TGTGCCAGCGTCTCCCCCGGGACAGGGACGACCGAGCAGTACTTC.

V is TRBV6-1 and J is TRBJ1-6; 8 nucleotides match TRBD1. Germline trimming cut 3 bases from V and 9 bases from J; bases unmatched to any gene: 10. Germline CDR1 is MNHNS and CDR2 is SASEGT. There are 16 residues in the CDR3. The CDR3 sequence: CASSDWTGNIGSPLHF. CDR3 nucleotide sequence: TGTGCCAGCAGTGACTGGACAGGGAATATAGGTTCACCCCTCCACTTT.

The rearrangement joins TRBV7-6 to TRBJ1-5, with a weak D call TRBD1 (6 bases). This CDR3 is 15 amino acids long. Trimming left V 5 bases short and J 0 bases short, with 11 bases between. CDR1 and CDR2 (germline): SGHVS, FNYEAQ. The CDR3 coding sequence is TGTGCCAGCAGCGAGGACAGCTATAGCAATCAGCCCCAGCATTTT. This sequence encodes CASSEDSYSNQPQHF.

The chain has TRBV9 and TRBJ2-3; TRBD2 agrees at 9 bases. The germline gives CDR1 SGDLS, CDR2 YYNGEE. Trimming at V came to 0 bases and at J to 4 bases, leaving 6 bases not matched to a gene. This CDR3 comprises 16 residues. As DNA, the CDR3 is TGTGCCAGCAGCGTAGCTGGAGCGGGGGGTCCAGATACGCAGTATTTT. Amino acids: CASSVAGAGGPDTQYF.

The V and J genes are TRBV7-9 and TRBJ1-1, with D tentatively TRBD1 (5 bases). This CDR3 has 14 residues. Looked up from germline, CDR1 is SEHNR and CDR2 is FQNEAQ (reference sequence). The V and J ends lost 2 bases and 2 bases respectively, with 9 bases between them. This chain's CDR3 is CASSLSQANTEAFF. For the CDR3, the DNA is TGTGCCAGCAGCTTATCACAGGCCAACACTGAAGCTTTCTTT.

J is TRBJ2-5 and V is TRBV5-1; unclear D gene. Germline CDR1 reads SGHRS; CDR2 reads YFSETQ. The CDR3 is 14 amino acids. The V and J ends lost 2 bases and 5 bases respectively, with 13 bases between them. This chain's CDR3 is CASSLEPRSETQYF. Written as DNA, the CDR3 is TGCGCCAGCAGCTTAGAGCCTAGATCGGAGACCCAGTACTTC. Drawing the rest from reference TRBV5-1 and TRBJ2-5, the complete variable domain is KAGVTQTPRYLIKTRGQQVTLSCSPISGHRSVSWYQQTPGQGLQFLFEYFSETQRNKGNFPGRFSGRQFSNSRSEMNVSTLELGDSALYLCASSLEPRSETQYFGPGTRLLVL.

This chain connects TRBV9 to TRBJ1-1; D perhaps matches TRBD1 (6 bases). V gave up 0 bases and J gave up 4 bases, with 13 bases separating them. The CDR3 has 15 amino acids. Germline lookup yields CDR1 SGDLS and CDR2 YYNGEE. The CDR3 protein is CASSVGGGAFTEAFF. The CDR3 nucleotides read TGTGCCAGCAGCGTAGGAGGGGGGGCCTTCACTGAAGCTTTCTTT.

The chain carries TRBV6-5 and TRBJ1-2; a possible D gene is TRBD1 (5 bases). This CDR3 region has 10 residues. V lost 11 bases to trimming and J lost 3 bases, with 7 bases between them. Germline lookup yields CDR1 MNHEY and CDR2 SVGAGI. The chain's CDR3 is CAGGDYGYTF. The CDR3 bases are TGTGCCGGGGGGGACTATGGCTACACCTTC.

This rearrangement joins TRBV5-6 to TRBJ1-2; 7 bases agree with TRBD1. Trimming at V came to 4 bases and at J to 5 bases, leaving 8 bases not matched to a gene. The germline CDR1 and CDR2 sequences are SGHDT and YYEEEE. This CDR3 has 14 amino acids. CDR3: CASSPPGQRYGYTF. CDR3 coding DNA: TGTGCCAGCAGCCCGCCGGGACAGAGATATGGCTACACCTTC.

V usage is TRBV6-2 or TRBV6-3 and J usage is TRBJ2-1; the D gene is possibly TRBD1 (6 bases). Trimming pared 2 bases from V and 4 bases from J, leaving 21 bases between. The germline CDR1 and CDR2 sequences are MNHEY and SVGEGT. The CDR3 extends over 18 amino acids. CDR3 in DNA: TGTGCCAGCAGTTACAGTCCGGCCCAGGGGAGTGGATACAATGAGCAGTTCTTC. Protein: CASSYSPAQGSGYNEQFF.

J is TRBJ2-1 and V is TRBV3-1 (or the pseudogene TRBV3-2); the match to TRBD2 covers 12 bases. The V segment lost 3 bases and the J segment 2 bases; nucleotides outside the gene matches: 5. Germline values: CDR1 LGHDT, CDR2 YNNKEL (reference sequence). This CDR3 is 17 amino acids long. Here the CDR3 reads CASSHLGLAGTYNEQFF. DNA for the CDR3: TGTGCCAGCAGCCACCTTGGACTAGCGGGGACCTACAATGAGCAGTTCTTC.